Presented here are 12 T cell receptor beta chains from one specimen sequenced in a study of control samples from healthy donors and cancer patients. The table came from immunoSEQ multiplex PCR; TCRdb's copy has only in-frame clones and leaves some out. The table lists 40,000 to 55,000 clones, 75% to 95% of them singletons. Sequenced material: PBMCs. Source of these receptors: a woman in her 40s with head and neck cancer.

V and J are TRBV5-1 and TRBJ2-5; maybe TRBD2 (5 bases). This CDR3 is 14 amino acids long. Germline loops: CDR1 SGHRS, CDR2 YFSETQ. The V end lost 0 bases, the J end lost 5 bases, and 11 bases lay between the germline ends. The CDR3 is CASSLALGGETQYF. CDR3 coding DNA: TGCGCCAGCAGCTTGGCACTAGGTGGGGAGACCCAGTACTTC.

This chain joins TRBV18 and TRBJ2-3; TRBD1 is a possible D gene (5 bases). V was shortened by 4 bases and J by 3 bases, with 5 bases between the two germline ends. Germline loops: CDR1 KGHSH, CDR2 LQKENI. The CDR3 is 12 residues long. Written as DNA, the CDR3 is TGTGCCAGCTCACGACAGACAGATACGCAGTATTTT. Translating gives CASSRQTDTQYF.

CDR3 amino acids: CSVEDPTRRQGASYEQYF. For the CDR3, the DNA is TGCAGCGTTGAAGACCCCACCCGGCGACAGGGAGCCTCCTACGAGCAGTACTTC. The genes are TRBV29-1 and TRBJ2-7; 7 bases line up with TRBD1. The V segment lost 0 bases and the J segment 0 bases; nucleotides outside the gene matches: 14. Per the germline V gene, CDR1 is SQVTM and CDR2 is ANQGSEA. The CDR3 has 18 amino acids.

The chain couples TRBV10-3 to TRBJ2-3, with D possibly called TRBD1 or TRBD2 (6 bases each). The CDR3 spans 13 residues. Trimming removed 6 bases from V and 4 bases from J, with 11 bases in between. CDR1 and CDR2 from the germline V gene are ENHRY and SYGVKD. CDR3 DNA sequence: TGTGCCATCAGACCAGGGGAGGCAGATACGCAGTATTTT. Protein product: CAIRPGEADTQYF.

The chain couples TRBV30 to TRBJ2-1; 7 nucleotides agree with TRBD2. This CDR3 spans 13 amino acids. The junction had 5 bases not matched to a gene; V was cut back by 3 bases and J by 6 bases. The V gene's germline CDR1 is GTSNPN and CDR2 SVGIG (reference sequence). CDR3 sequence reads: CAWSQGLGNEQFF. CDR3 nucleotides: TGTGCCTGGAGCCAAGGACTAGGCAATGAGCAGTTCTTC.

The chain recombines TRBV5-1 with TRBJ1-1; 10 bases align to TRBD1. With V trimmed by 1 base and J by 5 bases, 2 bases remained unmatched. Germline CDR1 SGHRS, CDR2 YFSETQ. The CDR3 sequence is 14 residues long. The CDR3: CASSLWGQGTEAFF. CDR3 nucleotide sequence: TGCGCCAGCAGCTTGTGGGGACAGGGGACTGAAGCTTTCTTT. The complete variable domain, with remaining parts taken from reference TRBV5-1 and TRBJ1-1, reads KAGVTQTPRYLIKTRGQQVTLSCSPISGHRSVSWYQQTPGQGLQFLFEYFSETQRNKGNFPGRFSGRQFSNSRSEMNVSTLELGDSALYLCASSLWGQGTEAFFGQGTRLTVV.

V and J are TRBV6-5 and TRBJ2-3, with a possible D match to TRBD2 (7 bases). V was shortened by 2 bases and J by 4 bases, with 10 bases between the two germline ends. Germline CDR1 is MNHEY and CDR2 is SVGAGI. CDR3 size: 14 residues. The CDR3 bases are TGTGCCAGCAGTTACGGCGGGGGCGCAGATACGCAGTATTTT. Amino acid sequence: CASSYGGGADTQYF.

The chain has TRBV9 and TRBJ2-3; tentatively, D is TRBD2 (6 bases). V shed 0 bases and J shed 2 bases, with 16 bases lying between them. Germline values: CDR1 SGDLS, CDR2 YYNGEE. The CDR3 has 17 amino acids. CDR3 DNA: TGTGCCAGCAGCGTAGCGGGAGCGAACCCATTCACAGATACGCAGTATTTT. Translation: CASSVAGANPFTDTQYF.

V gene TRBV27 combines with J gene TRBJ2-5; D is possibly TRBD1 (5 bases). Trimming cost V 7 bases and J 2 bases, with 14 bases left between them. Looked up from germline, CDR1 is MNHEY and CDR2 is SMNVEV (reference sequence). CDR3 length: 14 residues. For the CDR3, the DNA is TGTGCCAGCAAATACTCAGCAGGGCAAGAGACCCAGTACTTC. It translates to CASKYSAGQETQYF.

The DNA of the CDR3 is TGTGCCAGTACCACGCGGAGCAGCACAGATACGCAGTATTTT. It yields the protein CASTTRSSTDTQYF. This chain links TRBV19 with TRBJ2-3; D is undetermined. This CDR3 spans 14 amino acids. Germline-derived CDR1 and CDR2 are LNHDA and SQIVND (reference sequence). V lost 7 bases and J 0 bases, leaving 11 bases between the germline ends.

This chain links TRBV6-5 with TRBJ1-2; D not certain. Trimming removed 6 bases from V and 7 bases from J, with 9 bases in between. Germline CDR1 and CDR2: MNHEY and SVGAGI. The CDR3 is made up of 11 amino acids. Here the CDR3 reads CASRSSSGYTF. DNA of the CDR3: TGTGCCAGCAGGTCGTCCAGTGGCTACACCTTC.

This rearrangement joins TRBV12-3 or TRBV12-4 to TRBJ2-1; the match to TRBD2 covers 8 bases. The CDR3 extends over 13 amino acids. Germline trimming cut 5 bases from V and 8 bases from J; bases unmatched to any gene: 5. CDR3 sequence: CASSPPGRDEQFF. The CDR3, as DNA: TGTGCCAGCAGTCCTCCCGGGAGGGATGAGCAGTTCTTC.